Sequencing of this TCR beta chain was carried out in a study of human T cells and chemical hapten exposure. Sample time point: patch test 1, 2 weeks after DPC sensitization. Described treatment: therapeutic diphenylcyclopropenone sensitization with weekly scalp DPC. Study-level points and caveats: TCRs whose frequency exceeded 1 in 1000 remained the same following DPC sensitization.

TCRdb called the RACE reads again in MiXCR, with one record for every CDR3 protein. The sample records under 85,000 distinct CDR3 sequences, 10% being singletons. This clonotype came up a few times. Its specificity is not known. Germline V gene data show CDR1 as MNHEY and CDR2 as SVGEGT. CDR3 length: 17 residues. V shed 3 bases, J shed 2 bases, and the junction held 9 bases outside the gene matches. The clonotype comes from a woman between 45 and 60 years old with alopecia areata. Some clones in this sample may be carry-over from other donors' samples. Sequenced here: whole blood, sampled in connection with sensitization to the hapten diphenylcyclopropenone (DPC). This sequence joins TRBV6-2 or TRBV6-3 and TRBJ2-1, with 8 bases aligning to TRBD1. The CDR3 region is CASSYYPGQGTYNEQFF. CDR3 DNA sequence: TGTGCCAGCAGTTATTATCCCGGACAGGGTACCTACAATGAGCAGTTCTTC.